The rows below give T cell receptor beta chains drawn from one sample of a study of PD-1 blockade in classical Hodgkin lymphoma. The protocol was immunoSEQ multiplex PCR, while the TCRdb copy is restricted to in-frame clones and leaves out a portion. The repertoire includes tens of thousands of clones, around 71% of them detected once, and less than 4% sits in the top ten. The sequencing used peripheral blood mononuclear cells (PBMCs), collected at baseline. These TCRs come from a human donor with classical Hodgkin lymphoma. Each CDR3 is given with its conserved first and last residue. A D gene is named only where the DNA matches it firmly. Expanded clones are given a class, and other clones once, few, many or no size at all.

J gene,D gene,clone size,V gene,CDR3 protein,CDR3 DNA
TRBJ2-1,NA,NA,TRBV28,CASSLFRGSQYNEQFF,TGTGCCAGCAGTTTGTTTCGGGGATCCCAATACAATGAGCAGTTCTTC
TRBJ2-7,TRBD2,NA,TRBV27,CATALAGGSYEQYF,TGTGCCACCGCTTTAGCGGGGGGGTCCTACGAGCAGTACTTC
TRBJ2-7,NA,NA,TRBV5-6,CASSLEYLAEQYF,TGTGCCAGCAGCTTGGAGTACCTCGCCGAGCAGTACTTC
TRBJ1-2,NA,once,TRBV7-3,CASSLDGNYGYTF,TGTGCCAGCAGCTTAGACGGGAACTATGGCTACACCTTC
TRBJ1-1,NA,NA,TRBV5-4,CASTFAPDSLLNTEAFF,TGTGCCAGCACCTTTGCCCCTGACAGCCTTTTGAACACTGAAGCTTTCTTT
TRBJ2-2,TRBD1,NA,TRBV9,CASSAGGATGELFF,TGTGCCAGCAGCGCAGGGGGCGCGACCGGGGAGCTGTTTTTT
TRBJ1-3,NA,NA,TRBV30,CAWSVLLTKPSNTIYF,TGTGCCTGGAGTGTACTTCTCACAAAGCCCAGTAACACCATATATTTT
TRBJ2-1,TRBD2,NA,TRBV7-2,CASSETGGGSGSNEQFF,TGTGCCAGCAGCGAGACTGGGGGAGGGAGCGGGAGCAATGAGCAGTTCTTC
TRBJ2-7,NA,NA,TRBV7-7,CASSLEGGYEQYF,TGTGCTAGCAGCTTAGAGGGGGGGTACGAGCAGTACTTC
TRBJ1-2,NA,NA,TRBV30,CAWSGDIPYGYTF,TGTGCCTGGAGCGGGGACATACCCTATGGCTACACCTTC
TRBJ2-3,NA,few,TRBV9,CASSLADTQYF,TGTGCCAGCAGCCTGGCAGATACGCAGTATTTT
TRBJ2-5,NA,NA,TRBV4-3,CASSQDAAYGETQYF,TGCGCCAGCAGCCAAGATGCGGCCTACGGGGAGACCCAGTACTTC
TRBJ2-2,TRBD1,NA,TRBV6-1,CASSEDPTGLSGELFF,TGTGCCAGCAGTGAAGATCCGACAGGGCTCAGCGGGGAGCTGTTTTTT
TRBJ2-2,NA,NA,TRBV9,CASSPHSIANTGELFF,TGTGCCAGCAGCCCCCACAGTATTGCGAACACCGGGGAGCTGTTTTTT
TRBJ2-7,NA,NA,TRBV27,CASSLSGNSYEQYF,TGTGCCAGCAGTTTATCGGGCAACTCCTACGAGCAGTACTTC
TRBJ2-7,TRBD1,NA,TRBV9,CASSVGQGGYEQYF,TGTGCCAGCAGCGTAGGACAGGGCGGTTACGAGCAGTACTTC
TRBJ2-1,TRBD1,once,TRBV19,CASSILGDRQDYNEQFF,TGTGCCAGTAGTATACTTGGGGACAGGCAGGACTACAATGAGCAGTTCTTC
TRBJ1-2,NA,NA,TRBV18,CASSPQDSFNYGYTF,TGTGCCAGCTCACCCCAGGACAGCTTTAACTATGGCTACACCTTC
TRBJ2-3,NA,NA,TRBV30,CAWSVLAGADTQYF,TGTGCCTGGAGTGTACTGGCCGGAGCAGATACGCAGTATTTT
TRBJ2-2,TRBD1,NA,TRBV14,CASSQPIRDRGPDNKNTGELFF,TGTGCCAGCAGCCAACCTATTAGGGACAGGGGGCCCGATAACAAGAACACCGGGGAGCTGTTTTTT
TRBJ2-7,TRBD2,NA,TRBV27,CASSPLKRTSEAYEQYF,TGTGCCAGCAGTCCCCTCAAACGGACTAGCGAGGCCTACGAGCAGTACTTC
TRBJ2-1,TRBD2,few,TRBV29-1,CSVEGLADYNEQFF,TGCAGCGTTGAAGGGCTAGCGGATTACAATGAGCAGTTCTTC
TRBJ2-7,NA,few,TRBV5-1,CASSWGYEQYF,TGCGCCAGCAGCTGGGGCTACGAGCAGTACTTC
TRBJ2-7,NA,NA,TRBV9,CASSVDGSPRYEQYF,TGTGCCAGCAGCGTAGATGGCAGCCCACGCTACGAGCAGTACTTC
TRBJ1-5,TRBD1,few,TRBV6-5,CASSRGQADQPQHF,TGTGCCAGCAGCCGAGGACAGGCGGATCAGCCCCAGCATTTT
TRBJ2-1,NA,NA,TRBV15,CATSMDRLSYNEQFF,TGTGCCACCAGCATGGACAGACTCTCCTACAATGAGCAGTTCTTC